These T cell receptor beta chains were read from a single sample in a study of T cells in Graves' hyperthyroidism and ophthalmopathy. MiXCR, run by TCRdb on the multiplex PCR reads, gives a single entry per CDR3 protein. The sample holds some 620,000 distinct CDR3 sequences; 16% are singletons and the top ten take less than 4.5%. What was sequenced was blood. These receptor sequences come from a woman under 40 with Graves' hyperthyroidism. Both conserved end residues are part of each CDR3. The D gene is left open where the match is weak. Clone size is given for some rows only: seen once, a few or many times, or a class if the clone is expanded.

TRBV5-1	NA	many	TRBJ2-3	TGCGCCAGCAGCTTCGGGTACAGCACAGATACGCAGTATTTT	CASSFGYSTDTQYF
TRBV29-1	NA	NA	TRBJ1-5	TGCAGCGTTGGGAGGGGAGGACGGCCCCAGCATTTT	CSVGRGGRPQHF
TRBV20-1	TRBD1	few	TRBJ2-7	TGCAGTGCTATGGTGATGGACAGGGGAAGGGAGCAGTACTTC	CSAMVMDRGREQYF
TRBV12-3/TRBV12-4	TRBD2	many	TRBJ2-5	TGTGCCAGCAGCAAAAGCGGGAGTAGCCAAGAGACCCAGTACTTC	CASSKSGSSQETQYF
TRBV11-2	NA	NA	TRBJ2-7	TGTGCCAGCAGCTCAATGGTCTGGGCGGGGAAAAACCAAGGACCTCGTTACGAGCAGTACTTC	CASSSMVWAGKNQGPRYEQYF
TRBV13	TRBD2	NA	TRBJ2-1	TGTGCCAGCAGCTCTATTCTAGCGGAAGCAGGATCCTACAATGAGCAGTTCTTC	CASSSILAEAGSYNEQFF
TRBV6-1	NA	NA	TRBJ1-5	TGTGCCAGCAGTCGAACACAGGGTCAGCCCCAGCATTTT	CASSRTQGQPQHF
TRBV11-2	TRBD2	many	TRBJ2-3	TGTGCCAGCAGCTTCCGGTCGGGAGGTTCCTCTAGCACAGATACGCAGTATTTT	CASSFRSGGSSSTDTQYF
TRBV19	NA	NA	TRBJ2-7	TGTGCCAGTAGTCCTAGCGCGGGATACCCCTACGAGCAGTACTTC	CASSPSAGYPYEQYF
TRBV19	TRBD2	NA	TRBJ2-2	TGTGCCAGTAGTAGGCTAGCGGTTAACACCGGGGAGCTGTTTTTT	CASSRLAVNTGELFF
TRBV5-1	TRBD2	many	TRBJ2-7	TGCGCCAGCAGCCATAACGCGGGGGTCTCCTACGAGCAGTACTTC	CASSHNAGVSYEQYF
TRBV9	TRBD1	few	TRBJ2-2	TGTGCCAGCAGCGCCGGGACAGGGATGAACACCGGGGAGCTGTTTTTT	CASSAGTGMNTGELFF
TRBV6-2/TRBV6-3	NA	many	TRBJ1-1	TGTGCCAGCAGCCGTATATCTGGAACTGAAGCTTTCTTT	CASSRISGTEAFF
TRBV7-9	NA	few	TRBJ1-6	TGTGCCAGCAGCTTAGGATCGGCAGTGAATTCACCCCTCCACTTT	CASSLGSAVNSPLHF
TRBV28	NA	many	TRBJ2-3	TGTGCCTCCCAGGGTTGGGGCACAGATACGCAGTATTTT	CASQGWGTDTQYF
TRBV13	NA	many	TRBJ2-5	TGTGCCAGCAGCTTAGGCGGCGGGTCCTTGAAGACCCAGTACTTC	CASSLGGGSLKTQYF
TRBV2	TRBD1	many	TRBJ2-1	TGTGCCAGCAGACATGGACAGGGGGTCAATGAGCAGTTCTTC	CASRHGQGVNEQFF
TRBV30	NA	many	TRBJ2-2	TGTGCCTGGATGGGGGACACCGGGGAGCTGTTTTTT	CAWMGDTGELFF
TRBV7-6	TRBD1	few	TRBJ1-5	TGTGCCAGCAGCTTGACAGGGGGCTCAAGCAATCAGCCCCAGCATTTT	CASSLTGGSSNQPQHF
TRBV2	NA	many	TRBJ2-2	TGTGCCAGCAGCTGGGACACCCTCACCGGGGAGCTGTTTTTT	CASSWDTLTGELFF
TRBV30	TRBD1	many	TRBJ1-6	TGTGCCTGGAGCGAGGGTACAGGGGGTAATTCACCCCTCCACTTT	CAWSEGTGGNSPLHF
TRBV11-2	TRBD1	NA	TRBJ1-4	TGTGCCAGCAACTCTCCGGGACAGGGAAAACTGTTTTTT	CASNSPGQGKLFF
TRBV28	NA	many	TRBJ2-7	TGTGCCAGCAGTTTCGGTCTCCTAATGGGGTCCTACGAGCAGTACTTC	CASSFGLLMGSYEQYF
TRBV28	NA	many	TRBJ2-7	TGTGCCAGCAGGACTGGGTACGAGCAGTACTTC	CASRTGYEQYF
TRBV6-2/TRBV6-3	TRBD2	NA	TRBJ2-3	TGTGCCAGCAGTTATGGAGGGAGGGAGACAGATACGCAGTATTTT	CASSYGGRETDTQYF
TRBV13	TRBD2	NA	TRBJ2-7	TGTGCCAGCAGCCCTCGGACTAGGCGCGAGCAGTACTTC	CASSPRTRREQYF
TRBV4-2	TRBD2	once	TRBJ2-7	TGTGCCAGCAGCCAAGAAGGGGCTAGCGGGAGTATTTACGAGCAGTACTTC	CASSQEGASGSIYEQYF
TRBV28	TRBD1	many	TRBJ2-4	TGTGCCAGCAGTTTGTTCGTCGGGGACAGATCCAAAAACATTCAGTACTTC	CASSLFVGDRSKNIQYF
TRBV7-2	TRBD1	NA	TRBJ2-3	TGTGCCAGCAGCTCCTCGGGACAGGGCGGGCCACCTAGCACAGATACGCAGTATTTT	CASSSSGQGGPPSTDTQYF
TRBV9	TRBD1	NA	TRBJ2-7	TGTGCCAGCCCCCGGGACAGGGGCATTTACGAGCAGTACTTC	CASPRDRGIYEQYF
TRBV6-7	NA	NA	TRBJ1-1	TGTGCCAGCAGTTACCCGAAGAGTACACCTATGAACACTGAAGCTTTCTTT	CASSYPKSTPMNTEAFF
TRBV19	NA	NA	TRBJ2-1	TGTGCCAGTAGTATATTCGGCAGGATCGATGAGCAGTTCTTC	CASSIFGRIDEQFF
TRBV7-8	NA	many	TRBJ2-5	TGTGCCAGCAGCTCCGGGACTCTCGGGGTTTCCGAGACCCAGTACTTC	CASSSGTLGVSETQYF
TRBV6-1	TRBD2	NA	TRBJ2-6	TGTGCCAGCAGTGGGACTAGCGGCTCTGGGGCCAACGTCCTGACTTTC	CASSGTSGSGANVLTF
TRBV29-1	NA	many	TRBJ2-5	TGCAGCGTCCGGGACCCCAGTCAAGAGACCCAGTACTTC	CSVRDPSQETQYF
TRBV20-1	TRBD1	few	TRBJ1-2	TGCAGTGCTAGAGACCCCCTACAGGGGTGGGAGAGGTACACCTTC	CSARDPLQGWERYTF